These 7 T cell receptor beta chains were sequenced from one sample in a study of cytomegalovirus exposure and HLA in healthy donors. Amplification used 60 Vbeta primers and 13 Jbeta primers. Generated by immunoSEQ multiplex PCR, the TCRdb table keeps only in-frame clones and is missing some. The sample records 140,000 or so clones, roughly two thirds being singletons. The specimen sequenced was PBMCs. These receptors all stem from a male donor in good health and CMV-seronegative.

The chain joins TRBV5-1 to TRBJ2-4, with D possibly being TRBD1 (5 bases). This CDR3 region has 14 residues. The germline V gene encodes CDR1 SGHRS and CDR2 YFSETQ. The V and J ends lost 6 bases and 1 base respectively, with 11 bases between them. The CDR3, as DNA: TGCGCCAGCAAGCTCCAGGGCGCCAAAAACATTCAGTACTTC. It translates to CASKLQGAKNIQYF.

The V call is TRBV7-9, the J call TRBJ2-5, with a weak D call TRBD2 (7 bases). Per the germline V gene, CDR1 is SEHNR and CDR2 is FQNEAQ (reference sequence). V dropped 0 bases and J dropped 4 bases, with 12 bases sitting between them. The CDR3 spans 15 residues. This CDR3 is CASSLAGGRGETQYF. CDR3 in DNA: TGTGCCAGCAGCTTAGCGGGGGGGCGTGGAGAGACCCAGTACTTC.

The chain joins TRBV12-5 to TRBJ1-1; D is unresolved. This CDR3 has 13 amino acids. From germline, CDR1 is LGHNT and CDR2 FRNRAP. Trimming took 3 bases from V and 6 from J, leaving 11 bases between them. CDR3 in amino acids: CASGFGDHAEAFF. In nucleotides, the CDR3 is TGTGCTAGTGGTTTCGGGGATCATGCTGAAGCTTTCTTT.

The chain recombines TRBV29-1 with TRBJ1-3; D gene unclear. The CDR3 extends over 15 amino acids. Germline-derived CDR1 and CDR2 are SQVTM and ANQGSEA. The V gene lost 1 base and the J gene lost 2 bases, with 12 bases spanning the gap. The CDR3 DNA sequence: TGCAGCGTTGAAGCGGTCGGGTTTGCTGGAAACACCATATATTTT. The encoded protein is CSVEAVGFAGNTIYF.

This clone was seen a few times. This sequence joins TRBV5-4 and TRBJ2-3; the match to TRBD2 covers 10 bases. Germline lookup yields CDR1 SGHNT and CDR2 YYREEE (reference sequence). After removal of 0 bases from V and 5 bases from J, the junction contained 9 bases not matched to a gene. The length of the CDR3 is 17 residues. DNA of the CDR3: TGTGCCAGCAGCTTGGTGGCTAGCGGGGGTCGCGGAGATACGCAGTATTTT. The encoded protein is CASSLVASGGRGDTQYF.

The J gene is TRBJ2-2, the V gene TRBV10-3; TRBD2 agrees at 8 bases. Looked up from germline, CDR1 is ENHRY and CDR2 is SYGVKD. The CDR3 sequence is 16 residues long. With V trimmed by 0 bases and J by 5 bases, 5 bases remained unmatched. This CDR3 is CAISESKGGGTGELFF. CDR3 nucleotide sequence: TGTGCCATCAGTGAGTCGAAGGGCGGGGGGACCGGGGAGCTGTTTTTT.

This chain joins TRBV29-1 and TRBJ1-5; TRBD1 agrees at 7 bases. After removal of 4 bases from V and 7 bases from J, the junction contained 4 bases not matched to a gene. The CDR3 covers 12 residues. Looked up from germline, CDR1 is SQVTM and CDR2 is ANQGSEA. The CDR3 protein is CSVGQGGQPQHF. The CDR3 coding sequence is TGCAGCGTTGGACAGGGTGGGCAGCCCCAGCATTTT.